This T cell receptor (beta chain) appears in the sequencing data of a study of blood T cell repertoires in COVID-19 (dated by TCRdb to 2019 to 2021). Looking at the study overall: Samples from collaborators originated in the United States, Italy and Spain and spanned both the acute and convalescent phases of COVID-19. Samples were obtained from the ongoing ImmuneRACE study (first 160 participants) and from over a thousand subjects provided by 6 global collaborators. Where HLA class I and class II types were available, the types were taken from metadata supplied by the sample provider, not from assay-based typing. The repertoires were made available in a free public database intended to serve as a resource for research on the immune response to SARS-CoV-2. Sample metadata almost always included a de-identified subject ID, COVID-19 status, age in years and sex. The material from the prospective study consisted of cDNA or gDNA derived from T cells, B-cell-depleted T cells, or PBMCs. Deeply sampled blood TCRbeta repertoires from subjects exposed to, actively infected with, or recovered from COVID-19 were included in the dataset.

General findings and caveats noted by the study authors: The amount of clinical and demographic metadata varied by source and participant and was provided uncurated.

About this clone: Its antigen is still unknown. No clone much larger than this one lies a single base away; base qualities are absent.

Another Seattle source contributed samples from volunteer blood donors who had recovered from COVID-19. Collaborating institutions collected whole blood in K2EDTA tubes following their own protocols. For TCRbeta analysis, collaborators shipped samples in one of three forms: frozen whole blood, isolated PBMCs, or DNA extracted from either of those sample types. TCRbeta CDR3 regions were amplified from genomic DNA using the immunoSEQ Assay, a bias-controlled multiplex PCR. As for how the authors treated the data: Nucleated cell counts per sample were estimated from amplification of reference gene primers within the assay. To quantify the absolute abundance of each unique TCRbeta CDR3 rearrangement, sequence reads were collapsed and filtered. For each sample, productive Simpson clonality was calculated by taking the square root of Simpson's diversity index across productive rearrangements. TCRdb carries this immuneACCESS record with in-frame sequences only. Its versions omit some clonotypes, under half of them owing to an unresolved V gene in the studies checked, with the rest unexplained. V, J and clone size reflect that table, while D and trimming were determined from the DNA. The table for this sample lists 200,000 to 300,000 clones; more than 65% of them were counted only once. The ten largest clones take up approximately 2.3% of the sample.

The germline ends are 16 bases apart after V is trimmed by 3 bases and J by 11 bases. The CDR3 numbers 13 residues from cysteine through phenylalanine. Just the 39-base CDR3 DNA is kept, in frame starting at base 1. Per the germline V gene (reference sequence), LNHDA is the CDR1 and SQIVND is the CDR2. Source material: peripheral blood. The receptor comes from a man aged 40-49 years who had recovered from COVID-19. Here the chain combines TRBV19 and TRBJ1-1, and perhaps TRBD1 as D gene, on 5 matching bases. The CDR3: CASSIGRARMAFF. The DNA sequence follows: TGTGCCAGTAGTATTGGCAGGGCCCGTATGGCTTTCTTT.